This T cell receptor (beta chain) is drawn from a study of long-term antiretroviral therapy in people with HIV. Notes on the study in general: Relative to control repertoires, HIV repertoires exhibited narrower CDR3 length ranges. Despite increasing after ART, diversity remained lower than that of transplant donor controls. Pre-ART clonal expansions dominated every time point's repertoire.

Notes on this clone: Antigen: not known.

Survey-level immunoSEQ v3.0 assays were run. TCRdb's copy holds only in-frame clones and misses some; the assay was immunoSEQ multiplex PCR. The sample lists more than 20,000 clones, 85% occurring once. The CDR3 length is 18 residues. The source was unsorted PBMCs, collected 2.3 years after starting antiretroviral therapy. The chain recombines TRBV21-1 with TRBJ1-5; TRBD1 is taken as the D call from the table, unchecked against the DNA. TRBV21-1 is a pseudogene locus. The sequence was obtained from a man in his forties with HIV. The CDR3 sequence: CASSKGIDRVYSNQPQHF. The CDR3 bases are TGTGCCAGCAGCAAAGGGATTGACAGGGTCTATAGCAATCAGCCCCAGCATTTT.